Following are 11 T cell receptor beta chains from one sample sequenced in a study of T-cell reconstitution after alpha-beta-depleted transplantation in children. As it was prepared, the TCRbeta library received unique molecular identifiers. TCRdb itself ran the PCR reads through MiXCR, one entry per CDR3 protein. Of around 420,000 distinct CDR3 sequences listed, under 20% are singletons. The starting material was PBMCs, mostly from graft donor cells, obtained 360 days after TCRalphabeta/CD19-depleted stem cell transplant. The receptor set was obtained from a boy in the first two years of life who had a stem cell transplant for Wiskott-Aldrich syndrome, so the T cells may come from the graft donor.

This clonotype appeared a few times. The chain links TRBV18 to TRBJ2-1; TRBD2 agrees at 13 bases. The V segment lost 5 bases and the J segment 10 bases; nucleotides outside the gene matches: 11. This CDR3 has 16 residues. CDR1 is KGHSH and CDR2 is LQKENI in the germline V gene. The CDR3 loop is CASSFKLAGGGMEQFF. The CDR3, as DNA: TGTGCCAGCTCATTCAAACTAGCGGGAGGGGGAATGGAGCAGTTCTTC.

The table lists this clonotype with many counts. The chain is built from TRBV28 and TRBJ1-1; D remains unclear. Germline CDR1 and CDR2: MDHEN and SYDVKM. The CDR3 has 11 residues. V lost 2 bases, J lost 4 bases, and 2 bases lay in between. CDR3 DNA: TGTGCCAGCAGTTTAACCACTGAAGCTTTCTTT. Translation: CASSLTTEAFF.

This clonotype was seen a handful of times. The genes are TRBV6-5 and TRBJ2-4; tentatively, D is TRBD2 (7 bases). With 4 bases removed from V and 8 bases from J, the gap between germline ends came to 24 bases. From germline, CDR1 is MNHEY and CDR2 SVGAGI. The CDR3 is 17 amino acids. Here the CDR3 DNA reads TGTGCCAGCAGTTCCGTCCCGGGGCGGGGGCCCATTGACATTCAGTACTTC. Translated: CASSSVPGRGPIDIQYF.

This clonotype showed up many times. This chain connects TRBV5-1 to TRBJ1-1; the D gene is possibly TRBD1 (5 bases). The CDR3 covers 13 residues. Trimming took 0 bases from V and 4 from J, leaving 7 bases between them. Germline V gene sequence: CDR1 SGHRS, CDR2 YFSETQ. CDR3 residues: CASSLEGRTEAFF. The CDR3 region has the DNA TGCGCCAGCAGCTTGGAGGGGCGCACTGAAGCTTTCTTT.

The chain couples TRBV12-3 or TRBV12-4 to TRBJ2-5, with D possibly called TRBD1 or TRBD2 (7 bases each). The CDR3 is 17 residues long. V was trimmed by 5 bases and J by 2 bases, leaving 21 bases between them. The CDR3 here is CASSPISGGDRQETQYF. Written as DNA, the CDR3 is TGTGCCAGCAGTCCCATTTCAGGGGGGGACAGACAAGAGACCCAGTACTTC.

V gene TRBV11-2 combines with J gene TRBJ2-3; D remains ambiguous. V was trimmed by 5 bases and J by 3 bases, leaving 6 bases between them. Germline lookup yields CDR1 SGHAT and CDR2 FQNNGV. This CDR3 is built from 12 residues. The CDR3 nucleotides read TGTGCCAGCAGCCCCTGGACAGATACGCAGTATTTT. Translation gives CASSPWTDTQYF.

The rearrangement links TRBV5-1 to TRBJ2-2; D unclear. V lost 4 bases and J lost 0, with 13 bases in between. The CDR3 spans 16 residues. Germline assignment: CDR1 SGHRS and CDR2 YFSETQ. The CDR3 DNA reads TGCGCCAGCAGCCAAGGAGCGCCAGCGAACACCGGGGAGCTGTTTTTT. Translated: CASSQGAPANTGELFF.

This clonotype has a handful of counts. The chain carries TRBV29-1 and TRBJ2-1; TRBD1 is a possible D gene (6 bases). Germline V gives CDR1 SQVTM, CDR2 ANQGSEA. V shed 5 bases and J shed 4 bases, with 15 bases lying between them. The CDR3 covers 14 residues. This CDR3 is CSVLQGGSYNEQFF. CDR3 nucleotides: TGCAGCGTTCTACAGGGCGGGTCATACAATGAGCAGTTCTTC.

This clonotype has at least ten counts. V is TRBV6-6 and J is TRBJ2-7; D remains ambiguous. The length of the CDR3 is 12 residues. The V gene lost 6 bases and the J gene lost 5 bases, with 11 bases spanning the gap. Germline V gene sequence: CDR1 MNHNY, CDR2 SVGAGI (reference sequence). The CDR3 spells CASRSTLDEQYF. The CDR3 DNA follows: TGTGCCAGCAGGTCCACCCTGGACGAGCAGTACTTC.

This clonotype was found a few times. The V gene is TRBV19, the J gene TRBJ2-5; 14 bases agree with TRBD2. J lost 3 bases, V lost 6 bases, and 12 bases had no gene match. CDR1 and CDR2 from the germline V gene are LNHDA and SQIVND (reference sequence). This CDR3 has 18 residues. The CDR3 sequence: CASSRYQGTSGREETQYF. The CDR3 DNA follows: TGTGCCAGTAGCCGTTATCAGGGGACTAGCGGGAGAGAAGAGACCCAGTACTTC.

There are a few counts of this clonotype. The chain carries TRBV6-1 and TRBJ1-5, with a possible D match to TRBD1 (6 bases). This CDR3 is 14 amino acids long. Looked up from germline, CDR1 is MNHNS and CDR2 is SASEGT. The V and J ends lost 5 bases and 6 bases respectively, with 14 bases between them. The CDR3 protein is CASSPRGGVQPQHF. The CDR3 region has the DNA TGTGCCAGCAGTCCACGGGGGGGCGTTCAGCCCCAGCATTTT.